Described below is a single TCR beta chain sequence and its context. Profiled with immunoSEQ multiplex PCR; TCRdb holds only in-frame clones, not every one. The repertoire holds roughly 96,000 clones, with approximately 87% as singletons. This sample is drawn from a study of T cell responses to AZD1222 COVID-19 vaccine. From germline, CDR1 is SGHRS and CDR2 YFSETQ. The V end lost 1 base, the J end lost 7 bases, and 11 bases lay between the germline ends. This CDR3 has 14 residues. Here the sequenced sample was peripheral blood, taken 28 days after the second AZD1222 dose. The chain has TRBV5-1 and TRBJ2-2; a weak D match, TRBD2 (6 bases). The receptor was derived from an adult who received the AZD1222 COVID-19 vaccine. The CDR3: CASSLSGENGELFF. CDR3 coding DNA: TGCGCCAGCAGCTTGTCGGGAGAGAACGGGGAGCTGTTTTTT.